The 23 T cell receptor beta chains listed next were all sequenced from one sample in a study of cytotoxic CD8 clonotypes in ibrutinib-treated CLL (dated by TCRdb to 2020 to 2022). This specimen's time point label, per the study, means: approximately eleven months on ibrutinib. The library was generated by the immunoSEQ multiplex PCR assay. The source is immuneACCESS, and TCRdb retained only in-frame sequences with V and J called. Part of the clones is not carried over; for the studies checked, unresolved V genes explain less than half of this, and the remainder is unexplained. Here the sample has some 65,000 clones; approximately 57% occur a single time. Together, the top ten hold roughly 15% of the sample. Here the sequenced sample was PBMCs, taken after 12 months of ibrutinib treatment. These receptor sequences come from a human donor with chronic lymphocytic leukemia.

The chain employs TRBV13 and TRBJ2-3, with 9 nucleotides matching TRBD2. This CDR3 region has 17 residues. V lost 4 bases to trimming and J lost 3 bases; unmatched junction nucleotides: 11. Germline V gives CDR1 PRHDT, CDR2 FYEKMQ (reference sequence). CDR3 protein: CASSSRANSGRTDTQYF. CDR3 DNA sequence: TGTGCCAGCAGCTCGAGGGCAAACAGCGGGAGGACAGATACGCAGTATTTT.

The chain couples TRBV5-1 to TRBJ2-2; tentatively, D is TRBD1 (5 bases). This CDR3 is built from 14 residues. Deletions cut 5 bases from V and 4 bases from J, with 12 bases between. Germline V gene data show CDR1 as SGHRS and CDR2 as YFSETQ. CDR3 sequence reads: CASRMLQGTGELFF. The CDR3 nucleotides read TGCGCCAGCAGAATGCTCCAGGGCACCGGGGAGCTGTTTTTT. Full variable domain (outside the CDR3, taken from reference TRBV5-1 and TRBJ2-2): KAGVTQTPRYLIKTRGQQVTLSCSPISGHRSVSWYQQTPGQGLQFLFEYFSETQRNKGNFPGRFSGRQFSNSRSEMNVSTLELGDSALYLCASRMLQGTGELFFGEGSRLTVL.

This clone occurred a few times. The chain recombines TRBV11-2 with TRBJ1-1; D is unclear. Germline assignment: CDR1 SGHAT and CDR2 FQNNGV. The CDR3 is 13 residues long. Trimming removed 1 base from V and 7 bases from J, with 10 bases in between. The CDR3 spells CASSLGAQFEAFF. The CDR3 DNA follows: TGTGCCAGCAGCTTAGGGGCACAATTTGAAGCTTTCTTT.

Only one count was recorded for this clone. The CDR3 protein is CASSPLGTGKDYGYTF. The CDR3, as DNA: TGTGCCAGCAGCCCTCTGGGGACAGGGAAAGACTATGGCTACACCTTC. V usage is TRBV7-6 and J usage is TRBJ1-2; 9 bases map to TRBD1. Germline V gene data show CDR1 as SGHVS and CDR2 as FNYEAQ. Trimming at V came to 5 bases and at J to 3 bases, leaving 10 bases not matched to a gene. The CDR3 contains 16 residues.

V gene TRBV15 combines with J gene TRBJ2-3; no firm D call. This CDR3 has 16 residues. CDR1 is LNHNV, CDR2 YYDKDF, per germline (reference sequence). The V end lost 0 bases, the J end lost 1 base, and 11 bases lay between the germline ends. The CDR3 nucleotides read TGTGCCACCAGCAGAGAGTTCGGTCCAGGCACAGATACGCAGTATTTT. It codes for CATSREFGPGTDTQYF.

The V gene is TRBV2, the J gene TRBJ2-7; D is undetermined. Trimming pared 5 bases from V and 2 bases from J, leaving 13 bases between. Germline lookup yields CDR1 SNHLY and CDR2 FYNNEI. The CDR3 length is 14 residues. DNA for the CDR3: TGTGCCAGCAGTTGGGGAAGTTGGGCCTACGAGCAGTACTTC. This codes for CASSWGSWAYEQYF.

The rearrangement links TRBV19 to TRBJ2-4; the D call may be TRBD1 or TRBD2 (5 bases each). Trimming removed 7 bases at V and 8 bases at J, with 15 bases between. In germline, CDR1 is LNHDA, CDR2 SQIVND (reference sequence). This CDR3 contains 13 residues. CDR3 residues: CASTIPGSDIQYF. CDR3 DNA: TGTGCCAGTACCATCCCAGGGAGTGACATTCAGTACTTC.

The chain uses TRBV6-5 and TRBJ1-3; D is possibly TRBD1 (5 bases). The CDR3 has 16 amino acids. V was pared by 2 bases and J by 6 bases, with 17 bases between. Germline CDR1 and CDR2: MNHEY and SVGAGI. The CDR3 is CASSYRSRQKTNTIYF. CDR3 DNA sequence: TGTGCCAGCAGTTACCGGTCAAGACAGAAGACAAACACCATATATTTT.

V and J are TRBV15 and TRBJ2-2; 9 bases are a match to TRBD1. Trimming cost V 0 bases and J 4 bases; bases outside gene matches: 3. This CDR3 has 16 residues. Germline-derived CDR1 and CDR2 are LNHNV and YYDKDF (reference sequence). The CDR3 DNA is TGTGCCACCAGCAGAGATATGGACAGGGGCACCGGGGAGCTGTTTTTT. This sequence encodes CATSRDMDRGTGELFF.

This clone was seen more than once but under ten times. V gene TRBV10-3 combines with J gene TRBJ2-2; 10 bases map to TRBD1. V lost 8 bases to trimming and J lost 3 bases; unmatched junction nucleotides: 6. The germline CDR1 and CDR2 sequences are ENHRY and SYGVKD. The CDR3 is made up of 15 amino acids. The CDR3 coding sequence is TGTGCCATCGGGGACAGGGGTGGGTACACCGGGGAGCTGTTTTTT. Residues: CAIGDRGGYTGELFF.

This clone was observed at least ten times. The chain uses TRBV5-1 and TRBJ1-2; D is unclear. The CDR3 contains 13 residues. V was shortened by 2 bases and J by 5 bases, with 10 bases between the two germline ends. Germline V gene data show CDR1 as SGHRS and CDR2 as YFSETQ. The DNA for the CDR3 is TGCGCCAGCAGCTTAGGCCAGCTATATGGCTACACCTTC. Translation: CASSLGQLYGYTF.

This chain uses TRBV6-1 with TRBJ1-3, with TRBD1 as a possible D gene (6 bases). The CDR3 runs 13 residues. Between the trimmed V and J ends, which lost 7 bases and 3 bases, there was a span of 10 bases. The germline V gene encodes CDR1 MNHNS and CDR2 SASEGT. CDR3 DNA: TGTGCCAGCAACGGACAGCTTGGAAACACCATATATTTT. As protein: CASNGQLGNTIYF.

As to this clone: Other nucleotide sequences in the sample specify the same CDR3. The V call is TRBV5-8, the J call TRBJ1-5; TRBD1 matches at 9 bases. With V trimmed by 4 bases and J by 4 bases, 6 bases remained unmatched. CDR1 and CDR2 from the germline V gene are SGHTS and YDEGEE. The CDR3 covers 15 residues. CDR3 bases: TGTGCCAGCAGCCTTCCGGGACAGGGAAATCAGCCCCAGCATTTT. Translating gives CASSLPGQGNQPQHF.

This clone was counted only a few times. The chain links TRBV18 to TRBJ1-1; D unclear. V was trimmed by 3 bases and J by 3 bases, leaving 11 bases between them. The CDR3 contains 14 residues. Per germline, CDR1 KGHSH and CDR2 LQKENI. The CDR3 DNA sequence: TGTGCCAGCTCACCCGGAGGGTGGGACACTGAAGCTTTCTTT. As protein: CASSPGGWDTEAFF.

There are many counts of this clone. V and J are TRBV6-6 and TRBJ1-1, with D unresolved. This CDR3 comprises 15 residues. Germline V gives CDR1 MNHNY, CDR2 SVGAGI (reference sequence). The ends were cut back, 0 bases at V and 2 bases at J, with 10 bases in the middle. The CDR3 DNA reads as TGTGCCAGCAGTTACTCGAGACGTCCAAACACTGAAGCTTTCTTT. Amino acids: CASSYSRRPNTEAFF.

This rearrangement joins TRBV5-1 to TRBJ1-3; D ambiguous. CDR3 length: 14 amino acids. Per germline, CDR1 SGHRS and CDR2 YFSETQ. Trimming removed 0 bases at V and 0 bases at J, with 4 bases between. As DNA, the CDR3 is TGCGCCAGCAGCTTGGAAGTCTCTGGAAACACCATATATTTT. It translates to CASSLEVSGNTIYF.

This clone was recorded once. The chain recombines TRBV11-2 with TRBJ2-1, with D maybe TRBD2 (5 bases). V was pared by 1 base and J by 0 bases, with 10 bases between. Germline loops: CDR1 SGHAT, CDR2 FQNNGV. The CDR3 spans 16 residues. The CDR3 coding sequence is TGTGCCAGCAGCTTAGTTAGAGCGGCCTCCTACAATGAGCAGTTCTTC. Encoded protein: CASSLVRAASYNEQFF.

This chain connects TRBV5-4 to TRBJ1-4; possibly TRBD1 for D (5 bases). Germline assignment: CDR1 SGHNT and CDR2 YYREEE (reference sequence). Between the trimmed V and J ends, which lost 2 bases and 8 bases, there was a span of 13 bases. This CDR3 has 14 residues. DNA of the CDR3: TGTGCCAGCAGCTTCGGGTCAGGGCGGGAAAAACTGTTTTTT. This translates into CASSFGSGREKLFF.

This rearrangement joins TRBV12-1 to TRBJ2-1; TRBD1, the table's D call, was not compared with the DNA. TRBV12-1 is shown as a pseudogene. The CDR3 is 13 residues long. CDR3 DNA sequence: TGTGCCAGCAGCTCCAGGGTTCGGAATGAGCAGTTCTTC. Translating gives CASSSRVRNEQFF.

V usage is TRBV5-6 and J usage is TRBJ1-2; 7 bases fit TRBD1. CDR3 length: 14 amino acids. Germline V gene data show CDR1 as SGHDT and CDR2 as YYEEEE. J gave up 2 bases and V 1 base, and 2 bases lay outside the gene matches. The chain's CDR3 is CASSLIQGNYGYTF. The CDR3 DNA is TGTGCCAGCAGCTTGATACAGGGGAACTATGGCTACACCTTC.

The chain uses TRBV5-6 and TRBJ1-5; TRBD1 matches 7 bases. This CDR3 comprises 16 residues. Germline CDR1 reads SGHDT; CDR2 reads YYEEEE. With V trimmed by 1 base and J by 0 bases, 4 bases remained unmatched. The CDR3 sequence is CASSLYAGGSNQPQHF. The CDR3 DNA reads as TGTGCCAGCAGCTTGTATGCAGGGGGTAGCAATCAGCCCCAGCATTTT.

The CDR3 bases are TGTGCCAGCAGTGATCAGGGCCAGGGGAACACTGAAGCTTTCTTT. It codes for CASSDQGQGNTEAFF. The chain is built from TRBV2 and TRBJ1-1; possible D gene TRBD1, 5 bases. Trimming stripped 3 bases from V and 1 base from J, with 12 bases between. CDR3 size: 15 residues. Germline CDR1 is SNHLY and CDR2 is FYNNEI.

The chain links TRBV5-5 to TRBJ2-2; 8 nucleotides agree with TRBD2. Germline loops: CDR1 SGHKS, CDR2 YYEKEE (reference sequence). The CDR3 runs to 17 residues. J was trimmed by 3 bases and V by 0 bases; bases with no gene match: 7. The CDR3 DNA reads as TGTGCCAGCAGCTTGGCCCCGGCGGGAGGTCACACCGGGGAGCTGTTTTTT. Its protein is CASSLAPAGGHTGELFF.